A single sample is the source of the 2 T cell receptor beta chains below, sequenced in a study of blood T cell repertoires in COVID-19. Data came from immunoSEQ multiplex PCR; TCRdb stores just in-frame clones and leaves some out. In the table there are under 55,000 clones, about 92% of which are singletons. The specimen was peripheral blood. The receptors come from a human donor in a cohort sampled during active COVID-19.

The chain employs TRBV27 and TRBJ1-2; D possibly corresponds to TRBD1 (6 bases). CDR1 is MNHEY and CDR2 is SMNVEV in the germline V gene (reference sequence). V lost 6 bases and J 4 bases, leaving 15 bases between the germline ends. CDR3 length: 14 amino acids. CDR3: CASSGQYEVYGYTF. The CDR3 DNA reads TGTGCCAGCAGCGGACAGTACGAAGTCTATGGCTACACCTTC.

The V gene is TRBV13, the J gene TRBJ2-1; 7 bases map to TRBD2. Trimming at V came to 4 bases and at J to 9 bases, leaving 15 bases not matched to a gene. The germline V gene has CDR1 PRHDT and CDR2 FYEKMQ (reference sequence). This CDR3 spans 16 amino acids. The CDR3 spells CASSSHIAGPIGEQFF. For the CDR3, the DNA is TGTGCCAGCAGCTCCCACATAGCGGGTCCAATAGGTGAGCAGTTCTTC.